This entry lists 24 T cell receptor beta chains sequenced from one sample in a study of T cells in Graves' hyperthyroidism and ophthalmopathy. Authors of the study amplified TCR beta CDR3 regions from RNA transcripts. The HTBI set primed first-round TCR CDR3 RT-PCR. TCRdb analysed the multiplex PCR reads with MiXCR anew, one entry per CDR3 protein. The sample has some 400,000 distinct CDR3 sequences; about a fifth are singletons. Sequencing was carried out using blood. These receptors were collected from a woman aged 18 to 35 with Graves' hyperthyroidism.

This clonotype came up many times. V gene TRBV9 combines with J gene TRBJ1-1; 8 bases align to TRBD1. V lost 3 bases and J lost 5; bases outside the gene matches: 9. The CDR3 runs 15 residues. Germline values: CDR1 SGDLS, CDR2 YYNGEE. In nucleotides, the CDR3 is TGTGCCAGCAGCGCCCAGGGGGCGCTGGGGACTGAAGCTTTCTTT. Encoded protein: CASSAQGALGTEAFF.

This clonotype was seen ten or more times. The V call is TRBV6-5, the J call TRBJ1-1; D uncertain. Germline V gene sequence: CDR1 MNHEY, CDR2 SVGAGI. The ends were cut back, 0 bases at V and 1 base at J, with 9 bases in the middle. This CDR3 is built from 15 residues. The chain's CDR3 is CASSYSWGTNTEAFF. The DNA for the CDR3 is TGTGCCAGCAGTTACTCGTGGGGAACGAACACTGAAGCTTTCTTT.

In its sample, this clonotype was seen many times. The V and J genes are TRBV6-5 and TRBJ2-7, with TRBD2 matching over 7 bases. The CDR3 extends over 16 amino acids. Germline CDR1 MNHEY, CDR2 SVGAGI. The J segment lost 3 bases and the V segment lost 2 bases, leaving 10 bases of the junction unmatched. CDR3 nucleotides: TGTGCCAGCAGTTACGGGGGAGGGACTCCACTCTACGAGCAGTACTTC. Translated, it gives CASSYGGGTPLYEQYF.

This clonotype has a count of ten or more. The chain uses TRBV7-2 and TRBJ2-7; D possibly corresponds to TRBD1 (6 bases). Trimming removed 3 bases from V and 3 bases from J, with 12 bases in between. The germline V gene has CDR1 SGHTA and CDR2 FQGNSA. This CDR3 spans 14 amino acids. The CDR3 region is CASSFQAGDYEQYF. The CDR3 DNA reads TGTGCCAGCAGCTTCCAGGCAGGGGACTACGAGCAGTACTTC.

This clonotype was recorded a few times. The chain joins TRBV27 to TRBJ1-5, with a possible D match to TRBD1 (6 bases). V was shortened by 0 bases and J by 9 bases, with 15 bases between the two germline ends. The length of the CDR3 is 15 residues. The germline gives CDR1 MNHEY, CDR2 SMNVEV (reference sequence). CDR3 sequence reads: CASSLSRGHRWPQHF. CDR3 nucleotide sequence: TGTGCCAGCAGTTTATCCAGGGGCCATAGGTGGCCCCAGCATTTT.

A few counts support this clonotype. This chain uses TRBV30 with TRBJ2-3, with 10 bases lining up with TRBD2. CDR3 length equals 15 residues. With 1 base clipped from V and 5 bases from J, the junction kept 6 bases outside the gene matches. CDR1 GTSNPN and CDR2 SVGIG come from the germline V gene (reference sequence). CDR3 loop: CAWSELAGLEDTQYF. In DNA, the CDR3 is TGTGCCTGGAGTGAACTAGCGGGGTTGGAAGATACGCAGTATTTT.

This clonotype was detected only a few times. This chain connects TRBV3-1 to TRBJ2-4; TRBD2 aligns across 7 bases. Per germline, CDR1 LGHDT and CDR2 YNNKEL (reference sequence). V was clipped by 7 bases and J by 6 bases; unmatched bases: 3. The length of the CDR3 is 12 residues. The CDR3 reads CASTSGGNIQYF. For the CDR3, the DNA is TGTGCCAGCACCTCGGGGGGAAACATTCAGTACTTC.

This clonotype was observed a few times. CDR3 nucleotides: TGTGCCAGCAGCCCAACCAAGAGGGGGGCCGGCCCCTACGAGCAGTACTTC. Translated, it gives CASSPTKRGAGPYEQYF. The V gene is TRBV11-2, the J gene TRBJ2-7; D possibly uses TRBD1 or TRBD2 (6 bases each). The CDR3 is 17 amino acids. CDR1 and CDR2 from the germline V gene are SGHAT and FQNNGV. V was pared by 5 bases and J by 2 bases, with 22 bases between.

The V call is TRBV20-1, the J call TRBJ1-3; 10 positions match TRBD1. J was trimmed by 6 bases and V by 1 base; bases with no gene match: 3. Germline V gene data show CDR1 as DFQATT and CDR2 as SNEGSKA (reference sequence). This CDR3 spans 14 amino acids. The CDR3 sequence: CSARAGTGVNTIYF. CDR3 nucleotide sequence: TGCAGTGCTAGAGCCGGGACAGGGGTAAACACCATATATTTT.

Many counts were recorded for this clonotype. V and J are TRBV7-3 and TRBJ1-3; D unclear. The CDR3 is 15 amino acids. The V end lost 2 bases, the J end lost 0 bases, and 8 bases lay between the germline ends. Germline V CDR1 and CDR2: SGHTA, FQGTGA. CDR3 coding DNA: TGTGCCAGCAGCTTACCCCCGGGCTCTGGAAACACCATATATTTT. Its translation: CASSLPPGSGNTIYF.

The chain employs TRBV11-2 and TRBJ1-5; tentatively, D is TRBD1 (6 bases). Germline assignment: CDR1 SGHAT and CDR2 FQNNGV. Between the trimmed V and J ends, which lost 2 bases and 2 bases, there was a span of 13 bases. The CDR3 is 16 amino acids. CDR3 bases: TGTGCCAGCAGCTTATGGGGACGACAGGGCAATCAGCCCCAGCATTTT. This gives the protein CASSLWGRQGNQPQHF. The complete variable domain, with remaining parts taken from reference TRBV11-2 and TRBJ1-5, reads EAGVAQSPRYKIIEKRQSVAFWCNPISGHATLYWYQQILGQGPKLLIQFQNNGVVDDSQLPKDRFSAERLKGVDSTLKIQPAKLEDSAVYLCASSLWGRQGNQPQHFGDGTRLSIL.

This clonotype has a count of ten or more. This chain connects TRBV7-2 to TRBJ1-1; TRBD1 aligns across 9 bases. The J segment lost 5 bases and the V segment lost 4 bases, leaving 8 bases of the junction unmatched. Germline V gene lookup returns CDR1 SGHTA and CDR2 FQGNSA. The CDR3 has 15 residues. CDR3 residues: CASSSGTGTGTEAFF. CDR3 nucleotides: TGTGCCAGCAGCTCCGGGACAGGGACGGGGACTGAAGCTTTCTTT.

At least ten counts were recorded for this clonotype. CDR3 in amino acids: CASSQGDTSHTGELFF. CDR3 sequence (DNA): TGTGCCAGCAGCCAAGGGGACACCAGCCACACCGGGGAGCTGTTTTTT. This rearrangement joins TRBV4-2 to TRBJ2-2; tentatively, D is TRBD1 (6 bases). This CDR3 spans 16 amino acids. Trimming removed 1 base at V and 3 bases at J, with 12 bases between. Germline V gene sequence: CDR1 LGHNA, CDR2 YNFKEQ.

There are many counts of this clonotype. The chain uses TRBV2 and TRBJ1-2, with a possible D match to TRBD1 (6 bases). CDR1 and CDR2 from the germline V gene are SNHLY and FYNNEI. Trimming took off 4 bases at V and 4 bases at J, with 16 bases between the two ends. The CDR3 is 15 residues long. CDR3 DNA: TGTGCCAGCAGTGCCCCGCCCGACAGGATCTATGGCTACACCTTC. Translation: CASSAPPDRIYGYTF.

The genes are TRBV6-8 and TRBJ1-1, with unresolved D. Germline V gives CDR1 MNHGY, CDR2 SAAAGT. Trimming removed 6 bases from V and 0 bases from J, with 11 bases in between. The CDR3 is made up of 14 amino acids. CDR3 residues: CASRSDTMNTEAFF. The CDR3 nucleotides are TGTGCCAGCAGGTCCGACACTATGAACACTGAAGCTTTCTTT.

This clonotype was seen repeatedly, ten times or more. The chain joins TRBV20-1 to TRBJ1-2; D perhaps matches TRBD1 (6 bases). Germline assignment: CDR1 DFQATT and CDR2 SNEGSKA (reference sequence). V lost 5 bases to trimming and J lost 6 bases, with 13 bases between them. There are 12 residues in the CDR3. The CDR3 loop is CSASRGSDGYTF. CDR3 DNA sequence: TGCAGTGCTTCCAGGGGTTCCGATGGCTACACCTTC.

This clonotype was recorded at least ten times. The genes are TRBV28 and TRBJ1-1, with TRBD1 as a possible D gene (5 bases). This CDR3 is built from 16 residues. Germline-derived CDR1 and CDR2 are MDHEN and SYDVKM. Deletions cut 5 bases from V and 4 bases from J, with 20 bases between. The CDR3 sequence is CASSPQYQGRGTEAFF. The DNA for the CDR3 is TGTGCCAGCAGTCCCCAGTATCAGGGCCGAGGCACTGAAGCTTTCTTT.

This clonotype was found many times. The genes are TRBV20-1 and TRBJ2-7, with D perhaps assigned TRBD1 or TRBD2 (7 bases each). Per germline, CDR1 DFQATT and CDR2 SNEGSKA (reference sequence). V dropped 1 base and J dropped 3 bases, with 13 bases sitting between them. The CDR3 sequence is 14 residues long. The CDR3 sequence: CSARGRGGSYEQYF. The CDR3 nucleotides read TGCAGTGCTAGAGGCAGGGGGGGGAGCTACGAGCAGTACTTC.

Regarding this clonotype: A read error may explain this, as a much larger clone is one base away. The rearrangement links TRBV20-1 to TRBJ1-5; D not certain. The germline CDR1 and CDR2 sequences are DFQATT and SNEGSKA (reference sequence). CDR3 length: 12 amino acids. V lost 4 bases, J lost 1 base, and 5 bases lay in between. The chain's CDR3 is CSAKGSNQPQHF. DNA for the CDR3: TGCAGTGCTAAAGGGAGCAATCAGCCCCAGCATTTT.

This clonotype was recorded at least ten times. The gene calls are TRBV7-8 and TRBJ2-7, with 10 bases matching TRBD1. Germline V gene sequence: CDR1 SGHVS, CDR2 FQNEAQ. The CDR3 is 16 residues long. J was trimmed by 4 bases and V by 1 base; bases with no gene match: 7. The CDR3 coding sequence is TGTGCCAGCAGCTTAGTGACAGGGGGCGCGATTTACGAGCAGTACTTC. It is translated as CASSLVTGGAIYEQYF.

This clonotype was seen many times. V and J are TRBV3-1 and TRBJ2-7; D might be TRBD2 (6 bases). Trimming removed 4 bases from V and 0 bases from J, with 19 bases in between. The CDR3 sequence is 17 residues long. Germline loops: CDR1 LGHDT, CDR2 YNNKEL (reference sequence). The CDR3 bases are TGTGCCAGCAGCCCAGTGGGACTGACAAAGAGCTCCTACGAGCAGTACTTC. Translation gives CASSPVGLTKSSYEQYF.

This clonotype has at least ten counts. The chain is built from TRBV6-1 and TRBJ2-2; 9 bases are shared with TRBD1. Per germline, CDR1 MNHNS and CDR2 SASEGT. The CDR3 covers 15 residues. With 6 bases clipped from V and 6 bases from J, the junction kept 8 bases outside the gene matches. CDR3 loop: CASRIRDRASGELFF. DNA of the CDR3: TGTGCCAGCAGGATCCGGGACAGGGCGTCCGGGGAGCTGTTTTTT.

This clonotype was detected many times. V usage is TRBV14 and J usage is TRBJ2-5, with D uncertain. Trimming stripped 6 bases from V and 5 bases from J, with 4 bases between. The CDR3 contains 10 residues. Germline values: CDR1 SGHDN, CDR2 FVKESK. The CDR3 sequence is CASSGETQYF. In DNA form, the CDR3 reads TGTGCCAGCAGTGGGGAGACCCAGTACTTC.

This clonotype has at least ten counts. The chain carries TRBV9 and TRBJ1-2; D remains unclear. In germline, CDR1 is SGDLS, CDR2 YYNGEE. Deletions cut 3 bases from V and 7 bases from J, with 19 bases between. The length of the CDR3 is 15 residues. The CDR3 DNA reads as TGTGCCAGCAGCGATGTACCCGGGAGCCTACTTGGCTACACCTTC. Translation gives CASSDVPGSLLGYTF. Together with reference TRBV9 and TRBJ1-2, the CDR3 gives the full variable domain: DSGVTQTPKHLITATGQRVTLRCSPRSGDLSVYWYQQSLDQGLQFLIQYYNGEERAKGNILERFSAQQFPDLHSELNLSSLELGDSALYFCASSDVPGSLLGYTFGSGTRLTVV.